This is a list of T cell receptor beta chains from one sample in a study of early T cells in non-severe SARS-CoV-2 infection. TCRdb independently ran MiXCR on the 5' RACE reads; one entry per CDR3 protein. The sample holds 88,000 or so distinct CDR3 sequences, 15% seen once. Sequenced input: whole blood. All receptors come from an adult who was a healthcare worker with PCR-confirmed SARS-CoV-2 infection or an uninfected control (not recorded which). The CDR3 runs from the conserved cysteine through the conserved F or W. Each record gives: D gene, clone size, V gene, CDR3 length, J gene, CDR3 DNA, CDR3 protein. D genes are given only for firm matches. The size of a clone is reported for some rows only, either as once, few or many, or as a class for expanded clones.

D gene: NA
clone size: many
V gene: TRBV20-1
CDR3 length: 13
J gene: TRBJ1-2
CDR3 DNA: TGCAGTGCTAGAGATTTTAAAGGAGGAGGCTACACCTTC
CDR3 protein: CSARDFKGGGYTF

D gene: NA
clone size: many
V gene: TRBV12-3/TRBV12-4
CDR3 length: 13
J gene: TRBJ2-1
CDR3 DNA: TGTGCCAGCAGTTTATTTGGGAGTTATGAGCAGTTCTTC
CDR3 protein: CASSLFGSYEQFF

D gene: TRBD2
clone size: few
V gene: TRBV19
CDR3 length: 15
J gene: TRBJ2-3
CDR3 DNA: TGTGCCACCATCAGCGGGAGAAGCCTCACAGATACGCAGTATTTT
CDR3 protein: CATISGRSLTDTQYF

D gene: NA
clone size: few
V gene: TRBV28
CDR3 length: 9
J gene: TRBJ1-2
CDR3 DNA: TGTGCCAGCAGCTTAAGCTACACCTTC
CDR3 protein: CASSLSYTF

D gene: TRBD2
clone size: many
V gene: TRBV20-1
CDR3 length: 15
J gene: TRBJ2-1
CDR3 DNA: TGCAGTGCTAGGCCGGGACTAGCGGCCTTAAATGAGCAGTTCTTC
CDR3 protein: CSARPGLAALNEQFF

D gene: NA
clone size: NA
V gene: TRBV12-3/TRBV12-4
CDR3 length: 14
J gene: TRBJ1-2
CDR3 DNA: TGTGCCAGCACCCGGGGCCCCCTCGGGAATGGCTACACCTTC
CDR3 protein: CASTRGPLGNGYTF

D gene: NA
clone size: NA
V gene: TRBV5-6
CDR3 length: 13
J gene: TRBJ1-2
CDR3 DNA: TGTGCCAGCAGTGCTCCAGGGAATTATGGCTACACCTTC
CDR3 protein: CASSAPGNYGYTF

D gene: NA
clone size: few
V gene: TRBV19
CDR3 length: 13
J gene: TRBJ1-2
CDR3 DNA: TGTGCCAGTAGTATCGGCGACAGCTATGGCTACACCTTC
CDR3 protein: CASSIGDSYGYTF

D gene: TRBD1
clone size: few
V gene: TRBV3-1
CDR3 length: 13
J gene: TRBJ2-7
CDR3 DNA: TGTGCCAGCAGCGACAGGGGTCACGACGAGCAGTACTTC
CDR3 protein: CASSDRGHDEQYF

D gene: TRBD1
clone size: few
V gene: TRBV4-1
CDR3 length: 14
J gene: TRBJ1-5
CDR3 DNA: TGCGCCAGCAGCAAAGGACAGGGCGATCAGCCCCAGCATTTT
CDR3 protein: CASSKGQGDQPQHF

D gene: NA
clone size: few
V gene: TRBV18
CDR3 length: 12
J gene: TRBJ2-1
CDR3 DNA: TGTGCCAGCTCACCCGACTCCCGCGAGCAGTTCTTC
CDR3 protein: CASSPDSREQFF

D gene: NA
clone size: many
V gene: TRBV7-2
CDR3 length: 15
J gene: TRBJ2-3
CDR3 DNA: TGTGCCAGCAGCTTAGAATCTTATGGTGCAGATACGCAGTATTTT
CDR3 protein: CASSLESYGADTQYF

D gene: NA
clone size: NA
V gene: TRBV29-1
CDR3 length: 14
J gene: TRBJ1-5
CDR3 DNA: TGCAGCGTCCCATCAGGGGATAGCAATCAGCCCCAGCATTTT
CDR3 protein: CSVPSGDSNQPQHF

D gene: TRBD1
clone size: few
V gene: TRBV20-1
CDR3 length: 13
J gene: TRBJ2-7
CDR3 DNA: TGCAGTGCTGCCGGGACAGGCGACTACGAGCAGTACTTC
CDR3 protein: CSAAGTGDYEQYF

D gene: NA
clone size: few
V gene: TRBV6-2/TRBV6-3
CDR3 length: 11
J gene: TRBJ2-1
CDR3 DNA: TGTGCCAGCAGTGAAAGGTATGAGCAGTTCTTC
CDR3 protein: CASSERYEQFF

D gene: NA
clone size: few
V gene: TRBV20-1
CDR3 length: 14
J gene: TRBJ2-3
CDR3 DNA: TGCAGTGCTTGGAGCGGGCTTAGCACAGATACGCAGTATTTT
CDR3 protein: CSAWSGLSTDTQYF

D gene: TRBD2
clone size: few
V gene: TRBV20-1
CDR3 length: 17
J gene: TRBJ2-5
CDR3 DNA: TGCAGTGCTAGAACCCTTCAAGCGGGACTAGCGGAAGAGACCCAGTACTTC
CDR3 protein: CSARTLQAGLAEETQYF

D gene: TRBD2
clone size: NA
V gene: TRBV6-4
CDR3 length: 13
J gene: TRBJ2-1
CDR3 DNA: TGTGCCAGCAGTTATCTAGCGGGAGGTGAGCAGTTCTTC
CDR3 protein: CASSYLAGGEQFF

D gene: TRBD1
clone size: NA
V gene: TRBV6-5
CDR3 length: 14
J gene: TRBJ1-6
CDR3 DNA: TGTGCCAGCAGTTACAGGACAGGGAATTCACCCCTCCACTTT
CDR3 protein: CASSYRTGNSPLHF

D gene: NA
clone size: NA
V gene: TRBV28
CDR3 length: 14
J gene: TRBJ1-5
CDR3 DNA: TGTGCCAGCATCCTGGGAGCGGGCGTGCAGCCCCAGCATTTT
CDR3 protein: CASILGAGVQPQHF

D gene: NA
clone size: many
V gene: TRBV12-3/TRBV12-4
CDR3 length: 11
J gene: TRBJ2-1
CDR3 DNA: TGTGCCAGCAGAGGTGCCCATGAGCAGTTCTTC
CDR3 protein: CASRGAHEQFF

D gene: NA
clone size: few
V gene: TRBV7-8
CDR3 length: 15
J gene: TRBJ2-3
CDR3 DNA: TGTGCCAGCAGCTTAGGGGGACGCGGCACAGATACGCAGTATTTT
CDR3 protein: CASSLGGRGTDTQYF

D gene: NA
clone size: NA
V gene: TRBV14
CDR3 length: 9
J gene: TRBJ1-5
CDR3 DNA: TGTGCCAGGATCGGGCCCCAGCATTTT
CDR3 protein: CARIGPQHF

D gene: TRBD2
clone size: many
V gene: TRBV20-1
CDR3 length: 11
J gene: TRBJ2-1
CDR3 DNA: TGCAGTGCTAGAGAGAGACTAGCTGGGTTCTTC
CDR3 protein: CSARERLAGFF

D gene: NA
clone size: few
V gene: TRBV27
CDR3 length: 16
J gene: TRBJ2-1
CDR3 DNA: TGTGCCAGCAAACCCTCTAGTGGAATGGTATACAATGAGCAGTTCTTC
CDR3 protein: CASKPSSGMVYNEQFF

D gene: NA
clone size: NA
V gene: TRBV28
CDR3 length: 16
J gene: TRBJ2-7
CDR3 DNA: TGTGCCAGCAGTGAGGGGGGGCGCATCCTCCTCTACGAGCAGTACTTC
CDR3 protein: CASSEGGRILLYEQYF

D gene: TRBD2
clone size: many
V gene: TRBV29-1
CDR3 length: 16
J gene: TRBJ2-3
CDR3 DNA: TGCAGCGCAAGCGGGAGGGCCTTTGTTGGCACAGATACGCAGTATTTT
CDR3 protein: CSASGRAFVGTDTQYF

D gene: TRBD1
clone size: few
V gene: TRBV5-1
CDR3 length: 13
J gene: TRBJ1-1
CDR3 DNA: TGCGCCAGCAGCCAAGGGACAGACACTGAAGCTTTCTTT
CDR3 protein: CASSQGTDTEAFF

D gene: NA
clone size: few
V gene: TRBV4-1
CDR3 length: 13
J gene: TRBJ2-1
CDR3 DNA: TGCGCCAGCAGCCAAGATCTCAGGAGTGAGCAGTTCTTC
CDR3 protein: CASSQDLRSEQFF

D gene: NA
clone size: NA
V gene: TRBV10-3
CDR3 length: 17
J gene: TRBJ2-5
CDR3 DNA: TGTGCCATCAGTGCAAAACTGAGGGACCTCGAAGAAGGGACCCAGTACTTC
CDR3 protein: CAISAKLRDLEEGTQYF

D gene: NA
clone size: many
V gene: TRBV5-1
CDR3 length: 16
J gene: TRBJ2-1
CDR3 DNA: TGCGCCAGCAGCTTGCCTCGAACAGGGTCCTACAATGAGCAGTTCTTC
CDR3 protein: CASSLPRTGSYNEQFF

D gene: TRBD1
clone size: NA
V gene: TRBV5-6
CDR3 length: 17
J gene: TRBJ2-3
CDR3 DNA: TGTGCCAGCAGCCCAATAGTGGACAGGACTAGCACAGATACGCAGTATTTT
CDR3 protein: CASSPIVDRTSTDTQYF

D gene: TRBD2
clone size: NA
V gene: TRBV10-3
CDR3 length: 13
J gene: TRBJ2-7
CDR3 DNA: TGTGCCACCTGCCTCTTAGCGGGAGACGAGCAGTACTTC
CDR3 protein: CATCLLAGDEQYF

D gene: NA
clone size: NA
V gene: TRBV5-6
CDR3 length: 14
J gene: TRBJ2-3
CDR3 DNA: TGTGCCAGCAGCTATACGGACGACACAGATACGCAGTATTTT
CDR3 protein: CASSYTDDTDTQYF

D gene: NA
clone size: few
V gene: TRBV9
CDR3 length: 13
J gene: TRBJ2-7
CDR3 DNA: TGTGCCAGCAGCCTTGGGACTTTTGACGAGCAGTACTTC
CDR3 protein: CASSLGTFDEQYF

D gene: TRBD2
clone size: many
V gene: TRBV29-1
CDR3 length: 14
J gene: TRBJ2-1
CDR3 DNA: TGCAGCTCATTCGCCGGGACTAGCCCCAATGAGCAGTTCTTC
CDR3 protein: CSSFAGTSPNEQFF

D gene: NA
clone size: NA
V gene: TRBV18
CDR3 length: 14
J gene: TRBJ1-1
CDR3 DNA: TGTGCCAGCTCACCACCGGGACGGGGGACTGAAGCTTTCTTT
CDR3 protein: CASSPPGRGTEAFF

D gene: NA
clone size: few
V gene: TRBV5-1
CDR3 length: 14
J gene: TRBJ1-1
CDR3 DNA: TGCGCCAGCAGCTTGGTGCAGGGTAGCACTGAAGCTTTCTTT
CDR3 protein: CASSLVQGSTEAFF

D gene: NA
clone size: NA
V gene: TRBV12-3/TRBV12-4
CDR3 length: 12
J gene: TRBJ1-5
CDR3 DNA: TGTGCCAGCAGTTTTGGCAATCAGCCCCAGCATTTT
CDR3 protein: CASSFGNQPQHF

D gene: TRBD2
clone size: many
V gene: TRBV9
CDR3 length: 16
J gene: TRBJ2-4
CDR3 DNA: TGTGCCAGCACGCCTAGCGGGGACTTGGCCAAAAACATTCAGTACTTC
CDR3 protein: CASTPSGDLAKNIQYF

D gene: NA
clone size: NA
V gene: TRBV7-3
CDR3 length: 13
J gene: TRBJ2-5
CDR3 DNA: TGTGCCAGCAGCTTTTCTCATCAAGAGACCCAGTACTTC
CDR3 protein: CASSFSHQETQYF